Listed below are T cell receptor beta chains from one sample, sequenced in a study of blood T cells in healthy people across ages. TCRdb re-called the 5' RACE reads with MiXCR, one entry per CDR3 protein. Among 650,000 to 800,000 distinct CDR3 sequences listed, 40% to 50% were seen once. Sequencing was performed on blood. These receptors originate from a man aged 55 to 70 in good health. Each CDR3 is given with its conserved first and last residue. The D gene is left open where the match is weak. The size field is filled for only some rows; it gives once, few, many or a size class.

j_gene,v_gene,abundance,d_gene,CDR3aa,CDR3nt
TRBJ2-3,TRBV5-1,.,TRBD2,CASSLDPSGGSTDTQYF,TGCGCCAGCAGCTTGGACCCTAGCGGGGGATCCACAGATACGCAGTATTTT
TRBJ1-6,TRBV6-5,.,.,CASSRGVRKYNSPLHF,TGTGCCAGCAGCCGAGGGGTTCGGAAGTATAATTCACCCCTCCACTTT
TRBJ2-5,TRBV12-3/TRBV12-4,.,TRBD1,CASSLGQAPRYF,TGTGCCAGCAGTTTGGGACAGGCCCCGAGGTACTTC
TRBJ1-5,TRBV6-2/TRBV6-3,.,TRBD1,CASTGTGGKPQHF,TGTGCCAGCACTGGGACAGGGGGTAAGCCCCAGCATTTT
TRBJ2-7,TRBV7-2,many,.,CASSEVGNLREQYF,TGTGCCAGCAGTGAGGTGGGAAATCTCCGCGAGCAGTACTTC
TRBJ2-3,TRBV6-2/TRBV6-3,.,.,CASSQGYSSTDTQYF,TGTGCCAGCAGTCAGGGGTATAGTAGCACAGATACGCAGTATTTT
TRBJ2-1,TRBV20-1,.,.,CSAGRQGGNEQFF,TGCAGTGCTGGCAGACAGGGAGGGAATGAGCAGTTCTTC
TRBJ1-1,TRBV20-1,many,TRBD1,CSARRTGVSNTEAFF,TGCAGTGCCCGACGGACAGGGGTATCGAACACTGAAGCTTTCTTT
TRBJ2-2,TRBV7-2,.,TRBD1,CASSPRTGDGELFF,TGTGCCAGCAGCCCCCGGACAGGGGACGGGGAGCTGTTTTTT
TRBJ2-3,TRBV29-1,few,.,CSVEEAASGTQYF,TGCAGCGTTGAGGAAGCCGCGTCCGGTACGCAGTATTTT
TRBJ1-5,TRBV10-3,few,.,CAISGASNQPQHF,TGTGCCATCAGTGGGGCGAGCAATCAGCCCCAGCATTTT
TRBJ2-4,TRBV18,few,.,CASSPPLLAKNIQYF,TGTGCCAGCTCACCACCGTTGCTAGCCAAAAACATTCAGTACTTC
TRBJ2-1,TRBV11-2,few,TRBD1,CASSLVLILDRGTNNEQFF,TGTGCCAGCAGCTTAGTTCTGATTCTGGACAGGGGGACAAACAATGAGCAGTTCTTC
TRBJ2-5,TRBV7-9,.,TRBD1,CASSFMGRGPGETQYF,TGTGCCAGCAGCTTTATGGGCAGGGGGCCCGGGGAGACCCAGTACTTC
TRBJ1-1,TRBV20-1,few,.,CSARPPGVTEAFF,TGCAGTGCTAGACCCCCAGGGGTCACTGAAGCTTTCTTT
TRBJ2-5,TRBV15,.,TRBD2,CATSSGLGLSETQYF,TGTGCCACCAGCAGCGGACTGGGACTAAGCGAGACCCAGTACTTC
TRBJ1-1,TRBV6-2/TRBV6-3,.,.,CASQSLVMNTEAFF,TGTGCCAGCCAGAGCCTTGTGATGAACACTGAAGCTTTCTTT
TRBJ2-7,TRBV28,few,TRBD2,CASSPGGGSASYEQYF,TGTGCCAGCAGTCCCGGGGGGGGGTCCGCCTCCTACGAGCAGTACTTC
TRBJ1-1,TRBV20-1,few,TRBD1,CSAGTGAMNTEAFF,TGCAGTGCTGGGACAGGGGCTATGAACACTGAAGCTTTCTTT
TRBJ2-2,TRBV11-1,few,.,CASSRTELNTGELFF,TGTGCCAGCAGCCGGACCGAACTAAACACCGGGGAGCTGTTTTTT
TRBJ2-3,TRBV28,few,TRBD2,CASSGTTPSTDTQYF,TGTGCCAGCAGCGGGACTACCCCGAGCACAGATACGCAGTATTTT
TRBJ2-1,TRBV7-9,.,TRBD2,CASSSLGSGLTSSYNEQFF,TGTGCCAGCAGCTCCTTGGGTAGCGGGCTTACTAGCTCCTACAATGAGCAGTTCTTC
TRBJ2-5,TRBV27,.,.,CASRRLTQETQYF,TGTGCCAGCCGTCGACTGACCCAAGAGACCCAGTACTTC
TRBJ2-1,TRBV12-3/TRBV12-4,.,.,CASSLAGRSSYNEQFF,TGTGCCAGCAGTTTAGCGGGGCGCTCCTCCTACAATGAGCAGTTCTTC
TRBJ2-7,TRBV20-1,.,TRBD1,CSARAGQGSYEQYF,TGCAGTGCTAGGGCGGGACAGGGTTCCTACGAGCAGTACTTC
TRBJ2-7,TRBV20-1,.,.,CSAARTDTYEQYF,TGCAGTGCTGCCCGGACCGATACCTACGAGCAGTACTTC
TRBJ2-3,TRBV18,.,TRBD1,CASSPQAGGADTQYF,TGTGCCAGCTCACCACAGGCAGGGGGCGCGGATACGCAGTATTTT